This TCR beta chain was recorded in a study of spatial heterogeneity in lung cancer. Study details: Each unique TCR and UMI combination was seen more than ten times on average in raw reads.

Specified time point: sample taken at primary tumor resection. Unsorted whole RNA from tumor, nontumor lung or frozen PBMC underwent sequencing. One entry per CDR3 protein results from TCRdb running MiXCR on the 5' RACE reads. The top ten clones hold roughly an eighth of a sample with 24,000 or so distinct CDR3 sequences, 5.5% to 7.5% of them seen once. CDR1 and CDR2 from the germline V gene are SGHTA and FQGNSA. Trimming pared 5 bases from V and 3 bases from J, leaving 14 bases between. This CDR3 is 14 amino acids long. The clonotype comes from a male donor with early-stage non-small cell lung cancer. The genes are TRBV7-2 and TRBJ2-7, with D tentatively TRBD1 (6 bases). The specimen comprised PBMCs, sampled at surgery. The CDR3 bases are TGTGCCAGCAGCATACTTACAGGGCACTACGAGCAGTACTTC. Its translation is CASSILTGHYEQYF. The variable domain in full, with the rest retrieved from reference TRBV7-2 and TRBJ2-7, is GAGVSQSPSNKVTEKGKDVELRCDPISGHTALYWYRQSLGQGLEFLIYFQGNSAPDKSGLPSDRFSAERTGGSVSTLTIQRTQQEDSAVYLCASSILTGHYEQYFGPGTRLTVT.